Below, 8 T cell receptor beta chains from the same sample are listed, as sequenced in a study of blood T cells in healthy people across ages. PCR was performed a second time for roughly 6 to 12 cycles using a sample-barcoded 5' primer and a J-beta primer mix. MiXCR was run by TCRdb on the 5' RACE reads, yielding one entry per CDR3 protein. The repertoire consists of roughly 720,000 distinct CDR3 sequences, with about 55% occurring once and the leading ten covering 40% to 50%. Input material: blood. The receptors were gathered from a man older than 75 in good health.

This clonotype was observed a handful of times. The J gene is TRBJ1-2, the V gene TRBV27; D remains ambiguous. The CDR3 loop spans 14 amino acids. Per the germline V gene, CDR1 is MNHEY and CDR2 is SMNVEV (reference sequence). V lost 5 bases, J lost 4 bases, and 14 bases lay in between. CDR3 in amino acids: CASSPNLGPYGYTF. The CDR3 bases are TGTGCCAGCAGTCCAAATCTAGGGCCCTATGGCTACACCTTC.

V and J are TRBV5-1 and TRBJ2-4; 8 bases agree with TRBD1. Judging by the DNA end, TRBJ2-7 fits better; the J call may be wrong. Germline lookup yields CDR1 SGHRS and CDR2 YFSETQ. The CDR3 is 14 amino acids. In DNA form, the CDR3 reads TGCGCCAGCAGCTCTGCGGACAGGGTAGGCGAGCAGTACTTC. Protein: CASSSADRVGEQYF.

The chain uses TRBV27 and TRBJ1-1; weak D call: TRBD1 (5 bases). The length of the CDR3 is 13 residues. V lost 10 bases and J lost 6, with 18 bases in between. The germline V gene has CDR1 MNHEY and CDR2 SMNVEV (reference sequence). CDR3 amino acids: CATGRGFDAEAFF. The CDR3, as DNA: TGTGCCACCGGGAGGGGCTTTGACGCTGAAGCTTTCTTT.

This rearrangement joins TRBV29-1 to TRBJ1-2; D possibly corresponds to TRBD1 (5 bases). Germline-derived CDR1 and CDR2 are SQVTM and ANQGSEA. CDR3 length: 14 residues. V gave up 0 bases and J gave up 2 bases, with 10 bases separating them. The CDR3 protein is CSVEDLAGNYGYTF. The CDR3 DNA follows: TGCAGCGTTGAAGATCTGGCAGGGAACTATGGCTACACCTTC.

The genes are TRBV29-1 and TRBJ1-2, with 9 bases aligning to TRBD1. Losses at the gene ends were 4 bases for V and 4 bases for J; bases not matched to a gene: 7. The CDR3 runs 14 residues. Germline V CDR1 and CDR2: SQVTM, ANQGSEA. The CDR3 bases are TGCAGCGTTGGACCGGTGACAGGGGGCTATGGCTACACCTTC. Protein sequence: CSVGPVTGGYGYTF.

The chain joins TRBV15 to TRBJ2-3; weak D call: TRBD2 (5 bases). CDR1 LNHNV and CDR2 YYDKDF come from the germline V gene (reference sequence). Trimming pared 0 bases from V and 14 bases from J, leaving 24 bases between. The CDR3 is made up of 16 amino acids. CDR3 bases: TGTGCCACCAGCAGAGATCCCGCCGGGAAGCACAGATACGCGTATTTT. Its translation is CATSRDPAGKHRYAYF.

J is TRBJ2-7 and V is TRBV20-1; D gene unclear. Between the trimmed V and J ends, which lost 6 bases and 5 bases, there was a span of 20 bases. The CDR3 totals 14 residues. CDR1 is DFQATT and CDR2 is SNEGSKA in the germline V gene (reference sequence). The CDR3 here is CSAPHDTRRDEQYF. DNA of the CDR3: TGCAGTGCACCGCACGACACGCGAAGGGACGAGCAGTACTTC.

The chain joins TRBV7-6 to TRBJ2-1; 10 nucleotides agree with TRBD2. Trimming at V came to 2 bases and at J to 6 bases, leaving 7 bases not matched to a gene. The CDR3 consists of 16 residues. In germline, CDR1 is SGHVS, CDR2 FNYEAQ. The DNA for the CDR3 is TGTGCCAGCAGCTTAAGTGGGACTAGCGTCGCCAATGAGCAGTTCTTC. Protein product: CASSLSGTSVANEQFF.